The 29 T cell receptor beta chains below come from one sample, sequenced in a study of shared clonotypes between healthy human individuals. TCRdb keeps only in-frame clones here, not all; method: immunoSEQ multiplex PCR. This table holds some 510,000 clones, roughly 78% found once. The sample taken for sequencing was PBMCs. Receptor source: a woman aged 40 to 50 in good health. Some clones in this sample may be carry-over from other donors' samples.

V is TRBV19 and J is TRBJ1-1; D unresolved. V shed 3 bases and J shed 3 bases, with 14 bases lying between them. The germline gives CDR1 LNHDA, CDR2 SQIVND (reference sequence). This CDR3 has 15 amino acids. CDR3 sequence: CASSISRTLYTEAFF. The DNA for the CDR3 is TGTGCCAGTAGTATCTCCCGCACACTGTACACTGAAGCTTTCTTT.

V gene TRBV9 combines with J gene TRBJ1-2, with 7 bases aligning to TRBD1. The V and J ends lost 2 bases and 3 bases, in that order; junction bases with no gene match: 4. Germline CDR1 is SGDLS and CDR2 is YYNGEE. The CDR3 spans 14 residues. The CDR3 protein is CASSVGRGDYGYTF. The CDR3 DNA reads TGTGCCAGCAGCGTTGGCAGGGGGGACTATGGCTACACCTTC.

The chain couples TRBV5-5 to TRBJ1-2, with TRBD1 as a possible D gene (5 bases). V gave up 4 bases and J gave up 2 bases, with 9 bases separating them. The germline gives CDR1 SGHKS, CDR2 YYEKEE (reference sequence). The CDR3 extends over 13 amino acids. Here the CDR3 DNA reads TGTGCCAGCAGCCCTACAGGCAACTATGGCTACACCTTC. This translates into CASSPTGNYGYTF.

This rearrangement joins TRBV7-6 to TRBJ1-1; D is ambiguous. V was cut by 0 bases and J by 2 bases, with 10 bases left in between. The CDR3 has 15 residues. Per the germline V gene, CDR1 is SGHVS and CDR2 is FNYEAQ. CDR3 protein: CASSLAPQRNTEAFF. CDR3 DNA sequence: TGTGCCAGCAGCTTAGCGCCACAAAGAAACACTGAAGCTTTCTTT.

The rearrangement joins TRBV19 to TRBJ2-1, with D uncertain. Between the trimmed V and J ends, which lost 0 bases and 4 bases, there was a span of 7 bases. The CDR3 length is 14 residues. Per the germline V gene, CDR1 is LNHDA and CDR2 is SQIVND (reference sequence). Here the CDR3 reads CASSIEAVYNEQFF. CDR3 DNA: TGTGCCAGTAGTATAGAAGCAGTATACAATGAGCAGTTCTTC.

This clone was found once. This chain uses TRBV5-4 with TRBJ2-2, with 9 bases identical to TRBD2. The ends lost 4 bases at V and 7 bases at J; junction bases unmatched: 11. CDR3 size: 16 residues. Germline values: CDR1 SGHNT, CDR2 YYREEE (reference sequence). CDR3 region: CASSHRASGNNGELFF. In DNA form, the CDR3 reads TGTGCCAGCAGCCATCGGGCTAGCGGGAATAACGGGGAGCTGTTTTTT.

The CDR3 spells CASSMTTGMRETQYF. The CDR3 bases are TGTGCCAGCAGCATGACCACAGGAATGCGGGAGACCCAGTACTTC. V usage is TRBV7-6 and J usage is TRBJ2-5, with D possibly TRBD1 on 5 matching bases. CDR3 size: 15 residues. Germline assignment: CDR1 SGHVS and CDR2 FNYEAQ. V shed 5 bases and J shed 5 bases, with 18 bases lying between them.

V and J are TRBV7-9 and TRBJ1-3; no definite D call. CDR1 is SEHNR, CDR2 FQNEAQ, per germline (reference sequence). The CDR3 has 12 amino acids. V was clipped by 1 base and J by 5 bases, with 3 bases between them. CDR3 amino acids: CASSLDRNTIYF. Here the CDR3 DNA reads TGTGCCAGCAGCTTAGACCGAAACACCATATATTTT.

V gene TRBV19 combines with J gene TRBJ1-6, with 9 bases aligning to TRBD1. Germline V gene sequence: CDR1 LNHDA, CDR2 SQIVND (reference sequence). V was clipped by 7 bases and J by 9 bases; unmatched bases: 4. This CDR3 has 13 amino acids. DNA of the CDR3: TGTGCCAGTAAACAGGGGGCTCGTTCACCCCTCCACTTT. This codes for CASKQGARSPLHF.

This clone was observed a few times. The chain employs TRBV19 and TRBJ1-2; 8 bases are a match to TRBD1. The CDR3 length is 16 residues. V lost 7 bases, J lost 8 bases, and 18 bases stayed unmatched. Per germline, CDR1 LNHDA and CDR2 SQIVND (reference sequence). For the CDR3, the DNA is TGTGCCAGTATCCGGGACAGGAGTCCTAGGTATGGAGGCTACACCTTC. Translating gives CASIRDRSPRYGGYTF.

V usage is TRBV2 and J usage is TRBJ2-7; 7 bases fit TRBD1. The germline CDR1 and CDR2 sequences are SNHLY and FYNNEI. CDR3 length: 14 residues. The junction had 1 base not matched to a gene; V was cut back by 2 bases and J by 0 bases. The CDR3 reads CASSERGHSYEQYF. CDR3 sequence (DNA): TGTGCCAGCAGTGAAAGGGGGCACTCCTACGAGCAGTACTTC.

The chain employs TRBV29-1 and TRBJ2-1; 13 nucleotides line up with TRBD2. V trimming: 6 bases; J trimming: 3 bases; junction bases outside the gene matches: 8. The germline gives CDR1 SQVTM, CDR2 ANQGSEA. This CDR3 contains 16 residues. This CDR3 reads CSVLTSGRIGYNEQFF. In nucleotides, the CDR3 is TGCAGCGTGCTGACTAGCGGGAGGATAGGCTACAATGAGCAGTTCTTC.

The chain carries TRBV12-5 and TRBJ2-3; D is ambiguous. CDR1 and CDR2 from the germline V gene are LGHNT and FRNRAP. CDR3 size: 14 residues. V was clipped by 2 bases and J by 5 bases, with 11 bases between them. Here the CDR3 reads CASGLYDRGDTQYF. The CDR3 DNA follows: TGTGCTAGTGGTTTGTACGACCGTGGAGATACGCAGTATTTT.

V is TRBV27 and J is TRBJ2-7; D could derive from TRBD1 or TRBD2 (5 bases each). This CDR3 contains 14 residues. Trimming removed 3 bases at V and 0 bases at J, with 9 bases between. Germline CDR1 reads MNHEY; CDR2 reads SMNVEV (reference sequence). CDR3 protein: CASSFRDASYEQYF. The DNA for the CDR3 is TGTGCCAGCAGTTTCCGGGACGCCTCCTACGAGCAGTACTTC.

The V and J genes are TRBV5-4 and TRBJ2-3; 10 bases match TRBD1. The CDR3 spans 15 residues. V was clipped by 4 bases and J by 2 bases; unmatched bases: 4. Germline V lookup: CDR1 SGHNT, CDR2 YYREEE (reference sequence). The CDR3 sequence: CASSRGQGNTDTQYF. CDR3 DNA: TGTGCCAGCAGCAGGGGACAGGGGAACACAGATACGCAGTATTTT.

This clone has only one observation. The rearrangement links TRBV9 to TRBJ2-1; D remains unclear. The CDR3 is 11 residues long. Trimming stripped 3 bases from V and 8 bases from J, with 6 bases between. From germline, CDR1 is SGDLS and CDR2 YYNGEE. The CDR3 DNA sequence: TGTGCCAGCAGCGGACGCTATGAGCAGTTCTTC. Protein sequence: CASSGRYEQFF.

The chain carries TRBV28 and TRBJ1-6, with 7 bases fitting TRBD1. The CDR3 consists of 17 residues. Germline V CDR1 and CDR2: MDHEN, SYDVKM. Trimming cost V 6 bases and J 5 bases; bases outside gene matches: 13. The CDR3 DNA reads TGTGCCAGCAGCCTAGGGTGGGACAGACCGAATAATTCACCCCTCCACTTT. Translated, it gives CASSLGWDRPNNSPLHF.

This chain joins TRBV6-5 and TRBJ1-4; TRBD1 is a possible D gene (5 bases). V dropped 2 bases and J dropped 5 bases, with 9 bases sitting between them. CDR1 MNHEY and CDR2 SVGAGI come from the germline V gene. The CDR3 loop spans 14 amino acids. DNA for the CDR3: TGTGCCAGCAGTTACGACAGAGACAATGAAAAACTGTTTTTT. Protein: CASSYDRDNEKLFF.

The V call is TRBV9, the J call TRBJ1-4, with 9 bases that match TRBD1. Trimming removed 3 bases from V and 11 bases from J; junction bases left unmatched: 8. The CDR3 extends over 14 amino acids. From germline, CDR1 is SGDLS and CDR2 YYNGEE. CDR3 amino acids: CASSADRGSGKLFF. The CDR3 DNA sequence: TGTGCCAGCAGCGCGGACAGGGGCTCTGGCAAACTGTTTTTT.

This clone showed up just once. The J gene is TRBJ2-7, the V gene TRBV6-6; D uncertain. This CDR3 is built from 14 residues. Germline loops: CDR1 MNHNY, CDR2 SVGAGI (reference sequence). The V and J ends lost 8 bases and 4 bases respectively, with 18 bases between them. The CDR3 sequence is CASVANQADYEQYF. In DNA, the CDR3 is TGTGCCAGCGTCGCAAATCAGGCGGATTACGAGCAGTACTTC.

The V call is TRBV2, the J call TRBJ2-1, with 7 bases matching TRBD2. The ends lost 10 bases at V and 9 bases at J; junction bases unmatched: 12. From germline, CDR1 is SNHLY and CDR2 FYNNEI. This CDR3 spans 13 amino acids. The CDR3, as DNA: TGTGCCACCGACCGGACTAGTCCCACTGAGCAGTTCTTC. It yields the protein CATDRTSPTEQFF.

DNA of the CDR3: TGTGCCAGCAGCTTAGCCTGGACAGGACAGAACACTGAAGCTTTCTTT. Translating gives CASSLAWTGQNTEAFF. V gene TRBV11-3 combines with J gene TRBJ1-1, with TRBD1 matching over 7 bases. This CDR3 spans 16 amino acids. CDR1 is SGHNT and CDR2 is YENEEA in the germline V gene. With V trimmed by 1 base and J by 1 base, 6 bases remained unmatched. Full variable domain (remainder filled in from reference TRBV11-3 and TRBJ1-1): EAGVVQSPRYKIIEKKQPVAFWCNPISGHNTLYWYLQNLGQGPELLIRYENEEAVDDSQLPKDRFSAERLKGVDSTLKIQPAELGDSAVYLCASSLAWTGQNTEAFFGQGTRLTVV.

The CDR3 region has the DNA TGTGCCAGCAGCAACCTACCGGACAGGGACGGGGGCTACACCTTC. As protein: CASSNLPDRDGGYTF. The rearrangement uses TRBV6-4 and TRBJ1-2; the match to TRBD1 covers 8 bases. Looked up from germline, CDR1 is MRHNA and CDR2 is SNTAGT. The CDR3 length is 15 residues. Losses at the gene ends were 6 bases for V and 8 bases for J; bases not matched to a gene: 14.

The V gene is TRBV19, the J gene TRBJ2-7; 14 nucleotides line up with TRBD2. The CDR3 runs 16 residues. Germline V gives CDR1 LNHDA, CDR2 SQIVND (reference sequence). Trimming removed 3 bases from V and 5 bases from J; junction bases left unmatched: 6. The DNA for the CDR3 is TGTGCCAGTAGTATGGGACTAGCGGGAGTAGCCCACGAGCAGTACTTC. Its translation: CASSMGLAGVAHEQYF.

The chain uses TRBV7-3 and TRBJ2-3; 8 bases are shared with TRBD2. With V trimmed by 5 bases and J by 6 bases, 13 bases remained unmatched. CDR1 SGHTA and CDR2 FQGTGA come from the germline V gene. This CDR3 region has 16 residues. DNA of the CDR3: TGTGCCAGCAGCCGACGGGGACTAGGAAGCGAGGATACGCAGTATTTT. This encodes CASSRRGLGSEDTQYF.

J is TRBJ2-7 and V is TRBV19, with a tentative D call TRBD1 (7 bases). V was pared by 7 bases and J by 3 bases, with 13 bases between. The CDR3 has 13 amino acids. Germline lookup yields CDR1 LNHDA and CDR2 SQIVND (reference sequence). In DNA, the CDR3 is TGTGCCAGTACGGAGGGGGCGGACTACGAGCAGTACTTC. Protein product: CASTEGADYEQYF.

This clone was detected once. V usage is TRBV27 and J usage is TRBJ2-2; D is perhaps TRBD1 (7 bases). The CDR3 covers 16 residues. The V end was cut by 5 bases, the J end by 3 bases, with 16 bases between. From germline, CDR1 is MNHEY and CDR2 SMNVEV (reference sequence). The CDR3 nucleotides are TGTGCCAGCAGTAGACAGGGACTCCTTTACACCGGGGAGCTGTTTTTT. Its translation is CASSRQGLLYTGELFF.

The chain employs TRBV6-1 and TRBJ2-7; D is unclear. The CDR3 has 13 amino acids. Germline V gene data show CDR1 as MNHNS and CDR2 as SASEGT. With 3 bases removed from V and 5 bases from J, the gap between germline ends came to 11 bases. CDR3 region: CASSETERNEQYF. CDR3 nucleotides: TGTGCCAGCAGTGAGACGGAGAGGAACGAGCAGTACTTC.

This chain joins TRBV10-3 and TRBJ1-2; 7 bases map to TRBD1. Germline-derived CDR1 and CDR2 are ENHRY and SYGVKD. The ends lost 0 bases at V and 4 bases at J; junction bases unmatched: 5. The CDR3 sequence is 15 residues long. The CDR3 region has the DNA TGTGCCATCAGTGAGTCGACAGGGATCTTCTATGGCTACACCTTC. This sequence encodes CAISESTGIFYGYTF.